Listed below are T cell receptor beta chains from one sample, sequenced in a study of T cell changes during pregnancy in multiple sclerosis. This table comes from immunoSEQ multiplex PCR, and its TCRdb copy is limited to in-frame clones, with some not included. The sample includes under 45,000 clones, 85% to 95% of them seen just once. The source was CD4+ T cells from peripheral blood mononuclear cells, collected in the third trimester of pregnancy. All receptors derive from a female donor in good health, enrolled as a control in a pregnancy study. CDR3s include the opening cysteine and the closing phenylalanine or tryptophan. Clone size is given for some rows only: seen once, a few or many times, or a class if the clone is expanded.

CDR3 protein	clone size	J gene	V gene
CASSHNRDRGMEKLFF	NA	TRBJ1-4	TRBV14
CASSLAPGSYEQYF	NA	TRBJ2-7	TRBV5-8
CASSYETGDFRYTF	NA	TRBJ1-2	TRBV6-5
CASSRIRTDTEAFF	NA	TRBJ1-1	TRBV18
CASSQASRGNTIYF	NA	TRBJ1-3	TRBV4-1
CASSQDSPGTVKWNYGYTF	NA	TRBJ1-2	TRBV4-3
CASSLAGTDLHGYTF	NA	TRBJ1-2	TRBV7-9
CATFSPGTGIREQYF	once	TRBJ2-7	TRBV6-6
CASSREGLGEAFF	NA	TRBJ1-1	TRBV7-3
CASSFGGTPGYTF	NA	TRBJ1-2	TRBV28
CASSFRQGEETQYF	NA	TRBJ2-5	TRBV5-1
CASSQPEGADTQYF	NA	TRBJ2-3	TRBV4-1
CASTRTGFYEQYF	NA	TRBJ2-7	TRBV7-8
CASSPTSGATGELFF	NA	TRBJ2-2	TRBV11-2
CASSLTGARFQQYF	NA	TRBJ2-5	TRBV5-6
CASRYRSYEQYF	NA	TRBJ2-7	TRBV6-6
CASSLRPGAGDYGYTF	once	TRBJ1-2	TRBV7-3
CASRRRGLVDTQYF	NA	TRBJ2-3	TRBV19
CASSPPLGTEQFF	NA	TRBJ2-1	TRBV6-5
CASSGRGMSSGANVLTF	NA	TRBJ2-6	TRBV11-3
CASSLTGTGTYEQYF	NA	TRBJ2-7	TRBV7-3
CASSEFGGQGTEAFF	NA	TRBJ1-1	TRBV2
CASSPLPTGGQDTF	NA	TRBJ1-2	TRBV18
CASSYTGGSGDTQYF	NA	TRBJ2-3	TRBV4-3